These 8 T cell receptor beta chains came from one sample sequenced in a study of T-cell reconstitution after alpha-beta-depleted transplantation in children. A library of TCRbeta sequences, prepared with unique molecular identifiers, was generated. One entry per CDR3 protein, called by TCRdb with MiXCR from the PCR reads. Of 350,000 to 450,000 distinct CDR3 sequences detected, just over 20% appear once; the ten largest clones hold less than 4.5%. This sample comprised PBMCs from the stem cell graft donor, obtained from the stem cell graft. These TCRs come from a human donor who donated a stem cell graft to a child with acute myeloid leukemia.

The V gene is TRBV7-2, the J gene TRBJ2-7, with D possibly being TRBD2 (5 bases). This CDR3 comprises 15 residues. V was clipped by 0 bases and J by 8 bases, with 17 bases between them. Germline CDR1 and CDR2: SGHTA and FQGNSA. The CDR3 nucleotides are TGTGCCAGCAGCTTAGCCTCGACCTCGGGGTTAAAGCAGTACTTC. Its translation: CASSLASTSGLKQYF.

There are a few counts of this clonotype. The gene calls are TRBV12-3 or TRBV12-4 and TRBJ2-6, with no clear D. V was cut by 3 bases and J by 2 bases, with 5 bases left in between. This CDR3 has 14 residues. Written as DNA, the CDR3 is TGTGCCAGCAGTTTCATAACTGGGGCCAACGTCCTGACTTTC. This codes for CASSFITGANVLTF.

This clonotype was seen only a few times. V is TRBV5-1 and J is TRBJ2-7; TRBD2 is a possible D gene (5 bases). Germline assignment: CDR1 SGHRS and CDR2 YFSETQ. Trimming took off 1 base at V and 0 bases at J, with 11 bases between the two ends. There are 15 residues in the CDR3. The CDR3 reads CASSLSPGSSYEQYF. The CDR3 region has the DNA TGCGCCAGCAGCTTGTCCCCGGGGAGCTCCTACGAGCAGTACTTC.

V usage is TRBV12-3 or TRBV12-4 and J usage is TRBJ2-1, with D unresolved. Trimming removed 6 bases at V and 3 bases at J, with 12 bases between. This CDR3 region has 14 residues. The DNA for the CDR3 is TGTGCCAGCAGCCCTTTTGGCTTCTACAATGAGCAGTTCTTC. This translates into CASSPFGFYNEQFF.

J is TRBJ2-2 and V is TRBV6-5; no clear D. The CDR3 contains 14 residues. Trimming took 6 bases from V and 2 from J, leaving 10 bases between them. CDR1 and CDR2 from the germline V gene are MNHEY and SVGAGI. CDR3 in DNA: TGTGCCAGCAGATATTACGGCAACACCGGGGAGCTGTTTTTT. Its protein is CASRYYGNTGELFF.

The table lists this clonotype with many counts. The chain combines TRBV5-6 with TRBJ2-1, with 8 bases identical to TRBD1. This CDR3 contains 14 residues. Trimming removed 3 bases from V and 6 bases from J; junction bases left unmatched: 5. In germline, CDR1 is SGHDT, CDR2 YYEEEE. In DNA form, the CDR3 reads TGTGCCAGCAGCTGGCAGGGGGCTCCCAATGAGCAGTTCTTC. Translated: CASSWQGAPNEQFF.

This clonotype was seen a handful of times. The CDR3 DNA reads as TGTGCCAGCAGTTTATCGGGCAGGGGGATGAACACTGAAGCTTTCTTT. Amino acids: CASSLSGRGMNTEAFF. V is TRBV27 and J is TRBJ1-1; 7 bases agree with TRBD1. V was clipped by 0 bases and J by 0 bases; unmatched bases: 4. The CDR3 is made up of 16 amino acids. The germline V gene encodes CDR1 MNHEY and CDR2 SMNVEV (reference sequence).

This clonotype was seen a handful of times. The chain is built from TRBV27 and TRBJ2-3; unclear D gene. V lost 3 bases and J lost 6, with 10 bases in between. Germline V gene lookup returns CDR1 MNHEY and CDR2 SMNVEV (reference sequence). The CDR3 runs 13 residues. The CDR3 bases are TGTGCCAGCAGTTTGGAGATATCGGATACGCAGTATTTT. Encoded protein: CASSLEISDTQYF.